This T cell receptor (beta chain) emerged from a study of blood T cell repertoires in COVID-19 (dated by TCRdb to about 2020). Study-level background: The collaborator samples originated in the United States, Italy and Spain and spanned the acute and convalescent phases of COVID-19. The repertoires were released in a freely available public database intended as a resource for research on the immune response to SARS-CoV-2. Where available, HLA class I and class II types were obtained from metadata supplied by the sample provider rather than from assay-based typing. Nearly every sample came with metadata listing a de-identified subject ID, COVID-19 status, age in years and sex. Deeply sampled blood TCRbeta repertoires from subjects exposed to, actively infected with, or recovered from COVID-19 were included in the dataset. The samples were drawn from two sources: the first 160 participants of the ongoing ImmuneRACE study, and over 1,000 subjects contributed by 6 global collaborators. The prospective study material was composed of cDNA or gDNA derived from T cells, B-cell-depleted T cells, or PBMCs. Findings and caveats that apply to the study as a whole: The quantity of clinical and demographic metadata differed by source and by participant and was supplied without curation.

The immunoSEQ Assay, a bias-controlled multiplex PCR, was used to amplify TCRbeta CDR3 regions from genomic DNA. As for how the authors treated the data: The number of nucleated cells in each sample was estimated from the amplification of reference gene primers within the assay. To quantify the absolute abundance of each unique TCRbeta CDR3 rearrangement, sequence reads were collapsed and filtered. For each sample, productive Simpson clonality was calculated as the square root of Simpson's diversity index over productive rearrangements. This immuneACCESS table, as held by TCRdb, lists in-frame sequences with V and J called but not all clones. Of the missing ones, under half trace to an unresolved V gene in checked studies; the others have no known cause. V and J calls plus clone size are reproduced from that table; the DNA served to infer D and trimming. For this sample there are almost 400,000 clones; more than 70% appear just once. The ten top clones hold roughly 2.1% of the sample.

As for this clone: Its antigen remains unidentified. Base quality data are lacking; no much larger clone is found one base away.

One collaborating source in Seattle enrolled patients during active infection and followed them longitudinally through the course of disease. Each collaborating institution followed its own protocols to collect whole blood in K2EDTA tubes. For TCRbeta analysis, collaborators shipped samples in one of three forms: frozen whole blood, isolated PBMCs, or DNA extracted from either of those sample types. Via the germline V gene, CDR1 is KGHSH and CDR2 LQKENI. Relative to germline, V is missing 2 bases and J is missing 3 bases, with 5 bases of the junction outside any gene match. Including the terminal cysteine and phenylalanine, the CDR3 comprises 15 residues. The retained sequence is limited to the CDR3, 45 bases, with the frame set at the first base.

The rearrangement joined TRBV18 to TRBJ2-7; 9 nucleotides in the junction match TRBD1. This sequence originates from a woman aged 55-70 years with COVID-19, enrolled during active disease. The sequencing input was peripheral blood. The DNA sequence is given as TGTGCCAGCTCACCAGAAGGACAGGGGCACTACGAGCAGTACTTC. Its protein product is CASSPEGQGHYEQYF.